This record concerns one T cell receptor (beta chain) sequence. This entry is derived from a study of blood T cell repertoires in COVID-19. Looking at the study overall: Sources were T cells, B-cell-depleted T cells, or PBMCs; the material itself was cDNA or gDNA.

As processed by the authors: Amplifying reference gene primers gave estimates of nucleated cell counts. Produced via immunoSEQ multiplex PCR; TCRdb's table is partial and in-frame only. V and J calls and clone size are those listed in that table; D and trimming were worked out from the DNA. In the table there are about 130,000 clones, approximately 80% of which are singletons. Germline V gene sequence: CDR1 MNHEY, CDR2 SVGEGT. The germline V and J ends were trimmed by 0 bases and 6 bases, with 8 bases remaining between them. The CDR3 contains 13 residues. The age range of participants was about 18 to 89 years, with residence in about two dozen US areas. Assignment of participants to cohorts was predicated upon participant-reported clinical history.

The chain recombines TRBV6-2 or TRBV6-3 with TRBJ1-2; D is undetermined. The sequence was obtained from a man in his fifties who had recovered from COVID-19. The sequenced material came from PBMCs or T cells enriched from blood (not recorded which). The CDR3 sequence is CASSYSGGDGYTF. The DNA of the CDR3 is TGTGCCAGCAGTTACTCAGGCGGAGATGGCTACACCTTC.